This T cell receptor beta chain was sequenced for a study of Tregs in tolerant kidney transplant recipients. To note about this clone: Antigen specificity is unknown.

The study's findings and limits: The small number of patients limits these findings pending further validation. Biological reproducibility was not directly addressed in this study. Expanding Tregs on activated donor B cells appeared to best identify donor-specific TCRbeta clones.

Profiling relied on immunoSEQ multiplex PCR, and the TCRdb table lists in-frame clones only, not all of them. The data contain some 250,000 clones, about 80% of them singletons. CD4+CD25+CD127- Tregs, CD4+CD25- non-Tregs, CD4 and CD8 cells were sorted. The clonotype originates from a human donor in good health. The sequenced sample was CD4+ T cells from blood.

The CDR3 sequence: CASSFSLDTNTEAFF. CDR3 DNA: TGTGCCAGCAGCTTTAGTTTAGACACGAACACTGAAGCTTTCTTT. The rearrangement joins TRBV5-4 to TRBJ1-1; no firm D call. The CDR3 spans 15 residues. In germline, CDR1 is SGHNT, CDR2 YYREEE (reference sequence). The V and J ends lost 2 bases and 1 base respectively, with 12 bases between them.